Following are 15 T cell receptor beta chains from one sample sequenced in a study of identical twins. TCRdb re-called the 5' RACE reads with MiXCR, one entry per CDR3 protein. The sample has fewer than 550,000 distinct CDR3 sequences; 15% are singletons. These data were likewise used in another study, on yellow fever vaccine responses in identical twins.

Source material: CD4+ T cells sorted from blood. These receptor sequences come from a woman aged 18-29 years in good health.

The genes are TRBV20-1 and TRBJ2-1; 10 bases map to TRBD2. V lost 2 bases, J lost 9 bases, and 4 bases stayed unmatched. Germline loops: CDR1 DFQATT, CDR2 SNEGSKA (reference sequence). The CDR3 contains 13 residues. Here the CDR3 DNA reads TGCAGTGCTAGACTTCTAGCGGGAGTTGAGCAGTTCTTC. Protein sequence: CSARLLAGVEQFF.

This chain joins TRBV5-1 and TRBJ1-1, with 9 bases that match TRBD1. With 4 bases clipped from V and 6 bases from J, the junction kept 4 bases outside the gene matches. The CDR3 sequence is 13 residues long. Germline V gene lookup returns CDR1 SGHRS and CDR2 YFSETQ. The CDR3 coding sequence is TGCGCCAGCAGCCCCGGGACAGGGTCTGAAGCTTTCTTT. Its protein is CASSPGTGSEAFF. The variable domain in full, completed from reference TRBV5-1 and TRBJ1-1, reads KAGVTQTPRYLIKTRGQQVTLSCSPISGHRSVSWYQQTPGQGLQFLFEYFSETQRNKGNFPGRFSGRQFSNSRSEMNVSTLELGDSALYLCASSPGTGSEAFFGQGTRLTVV.

This clonotype was counted ten times or more. The chain joins TRBV12-3 or TRBV12-4 to TRBJ2-3; D is unresolved. The CDR3 extends over 15 amino acids. Trimming removed 5 bases from V and 3 bases from J, with 15 bases in between. The CDR3 sequence is CASSRRRMKTDTQYF. CDR3 in DNA: TGTGCCAGCAGTCGACGACGGATGAAGACAGATACGCAGTATTTT.

There are a few counts of this clonotype. The chain has TRBV4-1 and TRBJ1-6; 7 bases are shared with TRBD1. Unmatched junction bases numbered 5, after V lost 1 base and J lost 8 bases. This CDR3 comprises 15 residues. Germline lookup yields CDR1 MGHRA and CDR2 YSYEKL. CDR3 in amino acids: CASSQGGQLHSPLHF. CDR3 nucleotide sequence: TGCGCCAGCAGCCAAGGGGGACAGCTTCATTCACCCCTCCACTTT.

This clonotype appeared a few times. The CDR3 loop is CATAASNEQFF. For the CDR3, the DNA is TGTGCCACCGCCGCGTCAAATGAGCAGTTCTTC. The V and J genes are TRBV2 and TRBJ2-1; no reliable D call. There are 11 residues in the CDR3. Trimming cost V 10 bases and J 7 bases, with 11 bases left between them. The germline V gene encodes CDR1 SNHLY and CDR2 FYNNEI. Supplemented by reference TRBV2 and TRBJ2-1, the full variable domain reads EPEVTQTPSHQVTQMGQEVILRCVPISNHLYFYWYRQILGQKVEFLVSFYNNEISEKSEIFDDQFSVERPDGSNFTLKIRSTKLEDSAMYFCATAASNEQFFGPGTRLTVL.

V is TRBV20-1 and J is TRBJ2-6, with D unclear. With 2 bases removed from V and 4 bases from J, the gap between germline ends came to 12 bases. This CDR3 region has 15 residues. The germline gives CDR1 DFQATT, CDR2 SNEGSKA (reference sequence). The CDR3 loop is CSARTPDRGANVLTF. For the CDR3, the DNA is TGCAGTGCTAGAACCCCCGATCGGGGGGCCAACGTCCTGACTTTC.

DNA for the CDR3: TGTGCCAGCAGCTTACTCCTTGGGGCTGGAAACAATGAGCAGTTCTTC. It codes for CASSLLLGAGNNEQFF. J is TRBJ2-1 and V is TRBV7-7; D is possibly TRBD1 (5 bases). Germline loops: CDR1 SSHAT, CDR2 FNYEAQ (reference sequence). V gave up 2 bases and J gave up 5 bases, with 16 bases separating them. The CDR3 consists of 16 residues.

This clonotype occurred many times. The chain is built from TRBV3-1 and TRBJ2-5; 11 bases agree with TRBD2. V lost 5 bases and J lost 5; bases outside the gene matches: 7. The CDR3 consists of 15 residues. Germline V lookup: CDR1 LGHDT, CDR2 YNNKEL (reference sequence). This chain's CDR3 is CASSNSGGAVETQYF. CDR3 bases: TGTGCCAGCAGCAATAGCGGGGGGGCCGTGGAGACCCAGTACTTC.

The chain joins TRBV6-1 to TRBJ1-1; D may be TRBD1 (5 bases). The V gene lost 6 bases and the J gene lost 1 base, with 9 bases spanning the gap. The CDR3 consists of 13 residues. Per the germline V gene, CDR1 is MNHNS and CDR2 is SASEGT. CDR3 residues: CASRPGPNTEAFF. The DNA of the CDR3 is TGTGCCAGCAGACCGGGGCCGAACACTGAAGCTTTCTTT.

With regard to this clonotype: One end of the junction does not line up with germline, which may come from a read error. This rearrangement joins TRBV12-3 or TRBV12-4 to TRBJ2-5; 12 nucleotides align to TRBD2. The CDR3 spans 18 residues. The CDR3 bases are TGTGCCTGCAGTTCTTCCCTGACTAGCGGGAGTTCACGGGAGACCCAGTACTTC. Protein product: CACSSSLTSGSSRETQYF.

This clonotype has a count of ten or more. V and J are TRBV14 and TRBJ1-3; D gene uncertain. The germline V gene encodes CDR1 SGHDN and CDR2 FVKESK. CDR3 length: 12 residues. V was shortened by 1 base and J by 7 bases, with 5 bases between the two germline ends. The CDR3 reads CASSQVGNTIYF. The CDR3 DNA reads TGTGCCAGCAGCCAAGTCGGGAACACCATATATTTT. The complete variable domain, with remaining parts taken from reference TRBV14 and TRBJ1-3, reads EAGVTQFPSHSVIEKGQTVTLRCDPISGHDNLYWYRRVMGKEIKFLLHFVKESKQDESGMPNNRFLAERTGGTYSTLKVQPAELEDSGVYFCASSQVGNTIYFGEGSWLTVV.

This clonotype has more than one count but fewer than ten. One junction end does not reproduce the germline sequence, and a read error may be involved. This chain connects TRBV12-3 or TRBV12-4 to TRBJ1-5, with D maybe TRBD1 (5 bases). The CDR3 totals 13 residues. The CDR3, as DNA: TGTGCCAGTAGTTTTGGGGCAGGTCAGCCCCAGCATTTT. Amino acids: CASSFGAGQPQHF.

This clonotype was seen a few times. The chain recombines TRBV20-1 with TRBJ1-2, with a tentative D call TRBD1 (6 bases). The CDR3 extends over 15 amino acids. Trimming removed 0 bases at V and 1 base at J, with 12 bases between. Germline V gives CDR1 DFQATT, CDR2 SNEGSKA (reference sequence). For the CDR3, the DNA is TGCAGTGCTAGAGAGTGGGGGGGCATTAACTATGGCTACACCTTC. Amino acids: CSAREWGGINYGYTF.

The gene calls are TRBV24-1 and TRBJ2-3; the D gene is possibly TRBD2 (6 bases). The CDR3 loop spans 16 amino acids. The V and J ends lost 7 bases and 0 bases respectively, with 16 bases between them. Germline loops: CDR1 KGHDR, CDR2 SFDVKD. CDR3 region: CATRRAGSPSTDTQYF. DNA for the CDR3: TGTGCCACCAGGCGTGCGGGGAGCCCTAGCACAGATACGCAGTATTTT.

The gene calls are TRBV5-6 and TRBJ2-1; weak D call: TRBD2 (7 bases). The CDR3 sequence is 17 residues long. Trimming left V 3 bases short and J 0 bases short, with 16 bases between. CDR1 is SGHDT and CDR2 is YYEEEE in the germline V gene. For the CDR3, the DNA is TGTGCCAGCAGCTATGAAGGGGGGGGAAACTCCTACAATGAGCAGTTCTTC. Residues: CASSYEGGGNSYNEQFF.